Each of the 10 T cell receptor beta chains below was sequenced from the same sample in a study of T cells after yellow fever vaccination. TCRdb re-analysed the 5' RACE reads in MiXCR, keeping a single row per CDR3 protein. The sample contains 200,000 to 300,000 distinct CDR3 sequences, 10% to 15% of which appear only once. The source material was CD4+ T cells sorted from PBMCs, sampled 45 days after the yellow fever booster vaccination. The receptors were gathered from a man aged 30 to 39 who received the YFV17D yellow fever vaccine.

The J gene is TRBJ2-3, the V gene TRBV6-5; D gene unclear. The V gene's germline CDR1 is MNHEY and CDR2 SVGAGI. CDR3 length: 12 residues. V lost 5 bases and J lost 6, with 9 bases in between. CDR3 sequence reads: CASSSNSDTQYF. The CDR3 DNA reads TGTGCCAGCAGTAGTAACTCGGATACGCAGTATTTT.

V is TRBV5-1 and J is TRBJ2-7, with unresolved D. The germline gives CDR1 SGHRS, CDR2 YFSETQ. Trimming removed 0 bases from V and 2 bases from J, with 3 bases in between. The CDR3 has 12 amino acids. The CDR3 reads CASSLVPYEQYF. In nucleotides, the CDR3 is TGCGCCAGCAGCTTGGTACCCTACGAGCAGTACTTC.

This clonotype was recorded a few times. The chain joins TRBV6-1 to TRBJ2-7, with D possibly matching TRBD1 (6 bases). The CDR3 spans 16 residues. Looked up from germline, CDR1 is MNHNS and CDR2 is SASEGT. Trimming took off 5 bases at V and 2 bases at J, with 19 bases between the two ends. CDR3 protein: CASSRLGGTQAYEQYF. Written as DNA, the CDR3 is TGTGCCAGCAGTCGCCTTGGTGGGACACAAGCCTACGAGCAGTACTTC.

This clonotype was counted between two and nine times. The chain is built from TRBV28 and TRBJ2-4; 8 positions agree with TRBD1. CDR3 length: 14 residues. V gave up 7 bases and J gave up 7 bases; unmatched junction bases: 9. The V gene's germline CDR1 is MDHEN and CDR2 SYDVKM. In DNA form, the CDR3 reads TGTGCCAGCACCTCGACAGGACAGGGCAACATTCAGTACTTC. Protein product: CASTSTGQGNIQYF.

This clonotype turned up a few times. The chain combines TRBV20-1 with TRBJ2-7; 14 positions match TRBD2. This CDR3 has 16 residues. V gave up 4 bases and J gave up 4 bases; unmatched junction bases: 9. The germline V gene has CDR1 DFQATT and CDR2 SNEGSKA (reference sequence). CDR3 residues: CSAKGLAGEVPYEQYF. CDR3 DNA sequence: TGCAGTGCTAAGGGACTAGCGGGAGAGGTGCCTTACGAGCAGTACTTC.

The chain employs TRBV27 and TRBJ1-6; TRBD1 matches at 7 bases. With V trimmed by 6 bases and J by 5 bases, 7 bases remained unmatched. CDR1 is MNHEY and CDR2 is SMNVEV in the germline V gene (reference sequence). This CDR3 spans 15 amino acids. For the CDR3, the DNA is TGTGCCAGCAGCCTTGGGACAGCCAATAATTCACCCCTCCACTTT. This gives the protein CASSLGTANNSPLHF.

This clonotype was detected a few times. The chain carries TRBV2 and TRBJ2-7, with 8 bases identical to TRBD1. The junction had 7 bases not matched to a gene; V was cut back by 3 bases and J by 6 bases. The CDR3 extends over 14 amino acids. Germline V gene lookup returns CDR1 SNHLY and CDR2 FYNNEI. The CDR3 DNA follows: TGTGCCAGCAGTGACCGGACAGGGCTAGGCGAGCAGTACTTC. This sequence encodes CASSDRTGLGEQYF.

This clonotype has just a few counts. The chain couples TRBV12-5 to TRBJ2-5; the D call may be TRBD1 or TRBD2 (5 bases each). V shed 6 bases and J shed 2 bases, with 19 bases lying between them. The CDR3 totals 16 residues. Per germline, CDR1 LGHNT and CDR2 FRNRAP. The chain's CDR3 is CASGTGTRGFQETQYF. Here the CDR3 DNA reads TGTGCTAGTGGGACCGGGACCCGGGGCTTTCAAGAGACCCAGTACTTC. The full variable domain, rest sourced from reference TRBV12-5 and TRBJ2-5, is DARVTQTPRHKVTEMGQEVTMRCQPILGHNTVFWYRQTMMQGLELLAYFRNRAPLDDSGMPKDRFSAEMPDATLATLKIQPSEPRDSAVYFCASGTGTRGFQETQYFGPGTRLLVL.

The table lists this clonotype with a few counts. The J gene is TRBJ2-3, the V gene TRBV5-1; 10 bases align to TRBD2. Per the germline V gene, CDR1 is SGHRS and CDR2 is YFSETQ. The CDR3 is made up of 18 amino acids. Trimming at V came to 2 bases and at J to 4 bases, leaving 13 bases not matched to a gene. The CDR3 sequence: CASSLPPTTSGWADTQYF. CDR3 DNA: TGCGCCAGCAGCTTACCCCCCACGACTAGCGGGTGGGCAGATACGCAGTATTTT.

The chain combines TRBV7-9 with TRBJ2-1; D is uncertain. Germline V gives CDR1 SEHNR, CDR2 FQNEAQ (reference sequence). CDR3 length equals 15 residues. Trimming removed 6 bases at V and 6 bases at J, with 18 bases between. CDR3 sequence (DNA): TGTGCCAGCAGTTCCACGTGGACCAACCTCAATGAGCAGTTCTTC. As protein: CASSSTWTNLNEQFF.